The 32 T cell receptor beta chains presented below share a single source sample, sequenced in a study of T cells in tuberculosis (dated by TCRdb to 2016 to 2019). Receptors were amplified or captured by the immunoSEQ multiplex PCR assay. TCRdb took this table from immuneACCESS and kept in-frame rearrangements with V and J called. Such tables lack part of the clones; where checked against another copy, unresolved V genes explain under half of the gap, and the rest is unexplained. The sample table lists around 41,000 clones, around 94% of them with a count of one. The top ten clonotypes cover about 2% of the sample. Sequenced: PBMCs. The receptors were gathered from a donor aged 10-30 years with latent tuberculosis or without tuberculosis infection. Some clones in this sample may be carry-over from other donors' samples.

This sequence joins TRBV9 and TRBJ2-1, with 9 bases identical to TRBD1. The CDR3 runs to 24 residues. Germline CDR1 SGDLS, CDR2 YYNGEE. The ends lost 0 bases at V and 3 bases at J; junction bases unmatched: 28. The DNA for the CDR3 is TGTGCCAGCAGCGTAGCTCGGGGGGACAGGGCCCCGACCCGGAAGCGGGACGACTACAATGAGCAGTTCTTC. It codes for CASSVARGDRAPTRKRDDYNEQFF.

The chain employs TRBV10-3 and TRBJ2-2, with D possibly being TRBD2 (6 bases). This CDR3 is 15 amino acids long. V lost 10 bases to trimming and J lost 5 bases, with 20 bases between them. CDR1 and CDR2 from the germline V gene are ENHRY and SYGVKD. This chain's CDR3 is CATTSEGHGTGELFF. In DNA form, the CDR3 reads TGTGCCACCACCTCGGAGGGGCATGGAACCGGGGAGCTGTTTTTT.

The CDR3 loop reads CASSPRLAGGPSNEQFF. CDR3 coding DNA: TGCGCCAGCAGCCCCAGACTAGCGGGAGGGCCCTCCAATGAGCAGTTCTTC. The chain employs TRBV4-1 and TRBJ2-1; TRBD2 matches at 14 bases. Germline V gene data show CDR1 as MGHRA and CDR2 as YSYEKL. J was trimmed by 6 bases and V by 4 bases; bases with no gene match: 8. This CDR3 is 17 amino acids long.

The chain recombines TRBV4-3 with TRBJ2-3; 9 positions match TRBD1. The J segment lost 2 bases and the V segment lost 3 bases, leaving 3 bases of the junction unmatched. In germline, CDR1 is LGHNA, CDR2 YSLEER. CDR3 length: 15 residues. The CDR3 DNA is TGCGCCAGCAGCCACGGGACAGGGTACACAGATACGCAGTATTTT. This encodes CASSHGTGYTDTQYF.

The rearrangement links TRBV4-3 to TRBJ1-1; weak D call: TRBD1 (5 bases). The germline V gene encodes CDR1 LGHNA and CDR2 YSLEER. CDR3 length: 16 residues. V lost 0 bases to trimming and J lost 3 bases, with 14 bases between them. This CDR3 reads CASSQDFKDSHTEAFF. CDR3 coding DNA: TGCGCCAGCAGCCAAGATTTTAAAGACAGCCACACTGAAGCTTTCTTT.

V is TRBV5-6 and J is TRBJ2-7; the D is unclear. CDR3 length equals 12 residues. Germline values: CDR1 SGHDT, CDR2 YYEEEE. V was pared by 3 bases and J by 4 bases, with 8 bases between. CDR3 amino acids: CASSSQEYEQYF. The DNA of the CDR3 is TGTGCCAGCAGCTCCCAGGAATACGAGCAGTACTTC.

The chain carries TRBV4-1 and TRBJ1-1; TRBD1 is a possible D gene (6 bases). This CDR3 comprises 13 residues. Trimming pared 6 bases from V and 4 bases from J, leaving 12 bases between. Germline-derived CDR1 and CDR2 are MGHRA and YSYEKL. The CDR3 here is CASREQGPTEAFF. CDR3 nucleotides: TGCGCCAGCAGAGAACAGGGTCCCACTGAAGCTTTCTTT.

In this sample, this clone turned up once. CDR3 in DNA: TGTGCCAGCTCACCGGGACAGACAAATGAAAAACTGTTTTTT. Protein: CASSPGQTNEKLFF. The chain is built from TRBV18 and TRBJ1-4, with TRBD1 matching over 7 bases. J lost 5 bases, V lost 3 bases, and 3 bases had no gene match. The CDR3 extends over 14 amino acids. The germline V gene encodes CDR1 KGHSH and CDR2 LQKENI.

The V call is TRBV9, the J call TRBJ2-4, with D maybe TRBD2 (7 bases). With 7 bases removed from V and 0 bases from J, the gap between germline ends came to 23 bases. This CDR3 is built from 18 residues. Germline-derived CDR1 and CDR2 are SGDLS and YYNGEE. The CDR3 sequence: CASAEGEGKLIAKNIQYF. For the CDR3, the DNA is TGTGCCAGCGCCGAGGGGGAGGGAAAATTAATAGCCAAAAACATTCAGTACTTC. Variable domain in full (rest from reference TRBV9 and TRBJ2-4): DSGVTQTPKHLITATGQRVTLRCSPRSGDLSVYWYQQSLDQGLQFLIQYYNGEERAKGNILERFSAQQFPDLHSELNLSSLELGDSALYFCASAEGEGKLIAKNIQYFGAGTRLSVL.

The chain carries TRBV28 and TRBJ1-3; 7 bases are shared with TRBD1. The CDR3 totals 16 residues. V lost 6 bases to trimming and J lost 0 bases; unmatched junction nucleotides: 8. Germline V lookup: CDR1 MDHEN, CDR2 SYDVKM. The CDR3 bases are TGTGCCAGCAGCCCAGGGGGAGTGAGCTCTGGAAACACCATATATTTT. Translated: CASSPGGVSSGNTIYF.

This chain joins TRBV10-3 and TRBJ1-2, with D tentatively TRBD1 (5 bases). The CDR3 totals 13 residues. Germline assignment: CDR1 ENHRY and CDR2 SYGVKD. The V end lost 3 bases, the J end lost 3 bases, and 8 bases lay between the germline ends. The CDR3 DNA reads as TGTGCCATCAGTGATATAGGGGACTATGGCTACACCTTC. As protein: CAISDIGDYGYTF.

This chain links TRBV9 with TRBJ2-1; tentatively, D is TRBD1 (6 bases). V lost 3 bases and J lost 5, with 18 bases in between. The CDR3 has 16 amino acids. The germline CDR1 and CDR2 sequences are SGDLS and YYNGEE. This CDR3 reads CASSEIGTRVHNEQFF. The CDR3 DNA sequence: TGTGCCAGCAGCGAGATTGGGACACGGGTCCACAATGAGCAGTTCTTC.

The rearrangement links TRBV28 to TRBJ2-1, with D perhaps matching TRBD2 (5 bases). Between the trimmed V and J ends, which lost 1 base and 2 bases, there was a span of 15 bases. The CDR3 runs to 17 residues. Germline assignment: CDR1 MDHEN and CDR2 SYDVKM. CDR3 loop: CASSLLDGISPYNEQFF. The CDR3 region has the DNA TGTGCCAGCAGTTTATTAGACGGGATCTCTCCCTACAATGAGCAGTTCTTC.

This clone is medium-sized in the sample. The V call is TRBV6-1, the J call TRBJ2-7, with 7 nucleotides matching TRBD2. The V and J ends lost 3 bases and 2 bases, in that order; junction bases with no gene match: 7. The CDR3 has 15 amino acids. Germline CDR1 and CDR2: MNHNS and SASEGT. The CDR3 DNA sequence: TGTGCCAGCAGTGATTTGGGGGAGGGCCCCTACGAGCAGTACTTC. Protein product: CASSDLGEGPYEQYF.

This chain links TRBV7-9 with TRBJ1-1; D is unresolved. Germline assignment: CDR1 SEHNR and CDR2 FQNEAQ (reference sequence). The length of the CDR3 is 14 residues. Trimming cost V 2 bases and J 0 bases, with 7 bases left between them. CDR3 loop: CASSLSGLNTEAFF. The CDR3 DNA reads as TGTGCCAGCAGCTTATCGGGTCTGAACACTGAAGCTTTCTTT.

This chain connects TRBV4-3 to TRBJ2-7, with TRBD1 matching over 7 bases. After removal of 4 bases from V and 2 bases from J, the junction contained 2 bases not matched to a gene. The CDR3 length is 13 residues. The V gene's germline CDR1 is LGHNA and CDR2 YSLEER. The CDR3 is CASSRDRAYEQYF. The CDR3 bases are TGCGCCAGCAGCCGAGACAGGGCCTACGAGCAGTACTTC.

The chain joins TRBV7-2 to TRBJ2-1; 8 bases match TRBD2. The J segment lost 3 bases and the V segment lost 3 bases, leaving 4 bases of the junction unmatched. The CDR3 runs to 15 residues. Looked up from germline, CDR1 is SGHTA and CDR2 is FQGNSA. This CDR3 reads CASSLSGTSYNEQFF. The CDR3 nucleotides are TGTGCCAGCAGCTTGAGCGGGACTAGCTACAATGAGCAGTTCTTC. The full variable domain, completed using reference TRBV7-2 and TRBJ2-1, is GAGVSQSPSNKVTEKGKDVELRCDPISGHTALYWYRQSLGQGLEFLIYFQGNSAPDKSGLPSDRFSAERTGGSVSTLTIQRTQQEDSAVYLCASSLSGTSYNEQFFGPGTRLTVL.

The genes are TRBV20-1 and TRBJ2-7; no definite D call. The CDR3 extends over 11 amino acids. Germline CDR1 reads DFQATT; CDR2 reads SNEGSKA (reference sequence). Trimming took 2 bases from V and 2 from J, leaving 4 bases between them. The CDR3: CSARQAYEQYF. CDR3 in DNA: TGCAGTGCTAGACAGGCCTACGAGCAGTACTTC.

This chain joins TRBV18 and TRBJ1-3; D call uncertain. V lost 1 base to trimming and J lost 0 bases, with 16 bases between them. Looked up from germline, CDR1 is KGHSH and CDR2 is LQKENI. The CDR3 loop spans 18 amino acids. The CDR3 reads CASSPRGGVSSSGNTIYF. DNA of the CDR3: TGTGCCAGCTCACCACGTGGCGGGGTGTCCAGCTCTGGAAACACCATATATTTT.

J is TRBJ1-2 and V is TRBV29-1; 11 bases are shared with TRBD1. V dropped 3 bases and J dropped 3; count of bases not matched to a gene: 3. From germline, CDR1 is SQVTM and CDR2 ANQGSEA. This CDR3 has 14 amino acids. In nucleotides, the CDR3 is TGCAGCGTTGAGAGGACAGGGGGCGACTATGGCTACACCTTC. Its protein is CSVERTGGDYGYTF.

CDR3 region: CASRLDSNYGYTF. DNA of the CDR3: TGTGCCAGCAGGCTGGACAGCAACTATGGCTACACCTTC. The chain carries TRBV6-1 and TRBJ1-2, with D possibly being TRBD1 (6 bases). The CDR3 length is 13 residues. Trimming removed 6 bases at V and 2 bases at J, with 10 bases between. CDR1 is MNHNS and CDR2 is SASEGT in the germline V gene.

The J gene is TRBJ1-5, the V gene TRBV30; 8 nucleotides agree with TRBD1. The germline V gene has CDR1 GTSNPN and CDR2 SVGIG (reference sequence). V lost 3 bases to trimming and J lost 2 bases; unmatched junction nucleotides: 12. This CDR3 spans 17 amino acids. The CDR3 protein is CAWSRDRSSRGNQPQHF. In nucleotides, the CDR3 is TGTGCCTGGAGCCGGGACAGGTCCTCGCGGGGCAATCAGCCCCAGCATTTT. The complete variable domain, with remaining parts taken from reference TRBV30 and TRBJ1-5, reads SQTIHQWPATLVQPVGSPLSLECTVEGTSNPNLYWYRQAAGRGLQLLFYSVGIGQISSEVPQNLSASRPQDRQFILSSKKLLLSDSGFYLCAWSRDRSSRGNQPQHFGDGTRLSIL.

The V call is TRBV4-1, the J call TRBJ1-2; 9 nucleotides align to TRBD1. V lost 0 bases and J lost 5; bases outside the gene matches: 7. Germline CDR1 reads MGHRA; CDR2 reads YSYEKL. This CDR3 is 16 amino acids long. For the CDR3, the DNA is TGCGCCAGCAGCCAAGATAAACAGGGGGCTCAATATGGCTACACCTTC. It translates to CASSQDKQGAQYGYTF.

The chain couples TRBV29-1 to TRBJ2-1, with a weak D call TRBD2 (6 bases). Germline lookup yields CDR1 SQVTM and CDR2 ANQGSEA. V shed 7 bases and J shed 1 base, with 11 bases lying between them. The CDR3 runs 13 residues. The CDR3 DNA is TGCAGCGCACGCGGGGAATCCTACAATGAGCAGTTCTTC. It yields the protein CSARGESYNEQFF.

J is TRBJ1-1 and V is TRBV11-2; 8 bases line up with TRBD1. The germline V gene encodes CDR1 SGHAT and CDR2 FQNNGV. V dropped 2 bases and J dropped 2; count of bases not matched to a gene: 4. The CDR3 consists of 15 residues. The CDR3 bases are TGTGCCAGCAGCTTAACCGGGACAGGAAACACTGAAGCTTTCTTT. It codes for CASSLTGTGNTEAFF.

The genes are TRBV5-4 and TRBJ2-1; D is ambiguous. V was clipped by 4 bases and J by 6 bases, with 11 bases between them. The germline V gene has CDR1 SGHNT and CDR2 YYREEE (reference sequence). The CDR3 runs to 13 residues. CDR3 DNA: TGTGCCAGCAGCCGGATTGACTCCAATGAGCAGTTCTTC. Encoded protein: CASSRIDSNEQFF.

This chain links TRBV30 with TRBJ1-5, with 9 bases identical to TRBD1. The CDR3 is 17 amino acids. The trim removed 2 bases at V and 6 bases at J, leaving 14 bases unmatched. Germline V gene lookup returns CDR1 GTSNPN and CDR2 SVGIG (reference sequence). The CDR3 is CAWSRGGGQGTIQPQHF. In nucleotides, the CDR3 is TGTGCCTGGAGTAGGGGGGGTGGACAGGGGACAATTCAGCCCCAGCATTTT.

This clone was seen just once. This sequence joins TRBV6-6 and TRBJ1-6; D possibly corresponds to TRBD1 (6 bases). The CDR3 is 13 residues long. CDR1 and CDR2 from the germline V gene are MNHNY and SVGAGI (reference sequence). The V end was cut by 5 bases, the J end by 9 bases, with 11 bases between. CDR3 nucleotides: TGTGCCAGCAGTCCTACAGGGATTTCACCCCTCCACTTT. It is translated as CASSPTGISPLHF.

This sequence joins TRBV28 and TRBJ1-4; 9 positions agree with TRBD1. Looked up from germline, CDR1 is MDHEN and CDR2 is SYDVKM. This CDR3 has 15 residues. The trim removed 6 bases at V and 3 bases at J, leaving 5 bases unmatched. CDR3 in DNA: TGTGCCAGCAGCAGTCGGACAGGGGCTAATGAAAAACTGTTTTTT. As protein: CASSSRTGANEKLFF.

The V and J genes are TRBV5-1 and TRBJ1-2; 8 bases map to TRBD1. Germline V gene data show CDR1 as SGHRS and CDR2 as YFSETQ. The trim removed 4 bases at V and 0 bases at J, leaving 11 bases unmatched. The CDR3 spans 17 residues. The CDR3 DNA reads as TGCGCCAGCAGCCCTGGACAGGGCAACCCTTCTAACTATGGCTACACCTTC. Translated: CASSPGQGNPSNYGYTF.

The rearrangement joins TRBV7-4 to TRBJ1-2; a possible D gene is TRBD1 (6 bases). CDR1 is SGHVT and CDR2 is SQSDAQ in the germline V gene. The CDR3 runs 13 residues. The germline V and J ends were trimmed by 5 bases and 8 bases, with 15 bases remaining between them. The CDR3 spells CASSPATGAGYTF. The CDR3 coding sequence is TGTGCCAGCAGCCCCGCGACAGGAGCCGGCTACACCTTC.

The chain recombines TRBV11-2 with TRBJ1-1; D unresolved. Looked up from germline, CDR1 is SGHAT and CDR2 is FQNNGV. The CDR3 has 14 amino acids. With 2 bases removed from V and 4 bases from J, the gap between germline ends came to 11 bases. CDR3 DNA sequence: TGTGCCAGCAGCTTAAGGCAGGCTGCCACTGAAGCTTTCTTT. Encoded protein: CASSLRQAATEAFF.